This is a list of T cell receptor beta chains from one sample in a study of CD8 T cells in ankylosing spondylitis. Using its own MiXCR run on the 5' RACE reads, TCRdb lists one record per CDR3 protein. Here the sample spans around 320,000 distinct CDR3 sequences, more than 20% being singletons. Source material: blood, either unsorted or a sorted T cell fraction (not recorded which). These receptors were collected from a female donor with ankylosing spondylitis or in good health (not recorded which). The CDR3 runs from the conserved cysteine through the conserved F or W. Fields, in order: CDR3 length, clone size, D gene, J gene, V gene, CDR3 DNA, CDR3 protein. The D gene is left open where the match is weak. Rows may omit the clone size; those that give it use once, few, many or a size class.

len: 12; abundance: many; d_gene: NA; j_gene: TRBJ2-1; v_gene: TRBV20-1; CDR3nt: TGCAGTGCTTCCAGAGGGTACAATGAGCAGTTCTTC; CDR3aa: CSASRGYNEQFF
len: 17; abundance: NA; d_gene: NA; j_gene: TRBJ2-6; v_gene: TRBV10-3; CDR3nt: TGTGCGACCGGCCGGGGAGGCTTTGGCTCTGGGGCCAACGTCCTGACTTTC; CDR3aa: CATGRGGFGSGANVLTF
len: 14; abundance: once; d_gene: TRBD1; j_gene: TRBJ2-7; v_gene: TRBV7-2; CDR3nt: TGTGCCAGCAGCCCACCGGACAGGGCCCACGAGCAGTACTTC; CDR3aa: CASSPPDRAHEQYF
len: 11; abundance: many; d_gene: NA; j_gene: TRBJ2-1; v_gene: TRBV20-1; CDR3nt: TGCAGTGCTTCTATCCCCCATGAGCAGTTCTTC; CDR3aa: CSASIPHEQFF
len: 18; abundance: few; d_gene: TRBD2; j_gene: TRBJ2-1; v_gene: TRBV20-1; CDR3nt: TGCAGTGCGCCCCCGGGACTAGCGGGAGGATCGCCAGTCGGTGAGCAGTTCTTC; CDR3aa: CSAPPGLAGGSPVGEQFF
len: 15; abundance: NA; d_gene: NA; j_gene: TRBJ2-2; v_gene: TRBV7-2; CDR3nt: TGTGCCAGCAGCTTAGCCGGATGGGTTTTCGGGGAGCTGTTTTTT; CDR3aa: CASSLAGWVFGELFF
len: 12; abundance: few; d_gene: NA; j_gene: TRBJ2-1; v_gene: TRBV7-2; CDR3nt: TGTGCCAGCACCTTATTGAACAATGAGCAGTTCTTC; CDR3aa: CASTLLNNEQFF
len: 16; abundance: few; d_gene: NA; j_gene: TRBJ1-1; v_gene: TRBV7-2; CDR3nt: TGTGCCAGCAGCAAAAGGGCAGGACTTCTGAACACTGAAGCTTTCTTT; CDR3aa: CASSKRAGLLNTEAFF
len: 14; abundance: few; d_gene: TRBD2; j_gene: TRBJ2-2; v_gene: TRBV7-6; CDR3nt: TGTGCCAGCAGCCCGACTAGCGTGCAGGGGGAGCTGTTTTTT; CDR3aa: CASSPTSVQGELFF
len: 16; abundance: few; d_gene: TRBD2; j_gene: TRBJ2-5; v_gene: TRBV10-3; CDR3nt: TGTGCCATCAGTGAGGGGCTAGCGGGAGCCCAAGAGACCCAGTACTTC; CDR3aa: CAISEGLAGAQETQYF
len: 14; abundance: many; d_gene: TRBD1; j_gene: TRBJ1-2; v_gene: TRBV7-2; CDR3nt: TGTGCCAGCAGCTTATGGGACAGTCTTTATGGCTACACCTTC; CDR3aa: CASSLWDSLYGYTF
len: 16; abundance: NA; d_gene: TRBD2; j_gene: TRBJ2-1; v_gene: TRBV7-2; CDR3nt: TGTGCCAGCCCGAACCTAGGGAGGGCCGCCTACAATGAGCAGTTCTTC; CDR3aa: CASPNLGRAAYNEQFF
len: 14; abundance: NA; d_gene: NA; j_gene: TRBJ1-4; v_gene: TRBV27; CDR3nt: TGTGCCAGCAGTTTAAGGGGTAAACGAGAAAAACTGTTTTTT; CDR3aa: CASSLRGKREKLFF
len: 17; abundance: NA; d_gene: TRBD2; j_gene: TRBJ2-3; v_gene: TRBV6-1; CDR3nt: TGTGCCAGCAGTCGCCCCACTAGCGGGAGAAGCACAGATACGCAGTATTTT; CDR3aa: CASSRPTSGRSTDTQYF
len: 15; abundance: NA; d_gene: TRBD2; j_gene: TRBJ2-3; v_gene: TRBV9; CDR3nt: TGTGCCAGCAGCGTAGGTAGCGGGAGCACAGATACGCAGTATTTT; CDR3aa: CASSVGSGSTDTQYF
len: 17; abundance: NA; d_gene: NA; j_gene: TRBJ1-2; v_gene: TRBV7-9; CDR3nt: TGTGCCAGCAGCACGAAGGGGCGGGGGGCGCCGGACTATGGCTACACCTTC; CDR3aa: CASSTKGRGAPDYGYTF
len: 17; abundance: NA; d_gene: NA; j_gene: TRBJ2-1; v_gene: TRBV5-5; CDR3nt: TGTGCCAGCAGCTTGCGTATTATCGTAACCCGGAGGAATGAGCAGTTCTTC; CDR3aa: CASSLRIIVTRRNEQFF
len: 12; abundance: NA; d_gene: NA; j_gene: TRBJ1-2; v_gene: TRBV6-5; CDR3nt: TGTGCCACCCGGGCCGATAACTATGGCTACACCTTC; CDR3aa: CATRADNYGYTF
len: 15; abundance: NA; d_gene: TRBD1; j_gene: TRBJ2-2; v_gene: TRBV11-2; CDR3nt: TGTGCCAGCACCCGGACAGGGGCCTACACCGGGGAGCTGTTTTTT; CDR3aa: CASTRTGAYTGELFF
len: 13; abundance: many; d_gene: NA; j_gene: TRBJ1-3; v_gene: TRBV29-1; CDR3nt: TGCAGCGTCCAAACGGTAGCTGGAAACACCATATATTTT; CDR3aa: CSVQTVAGNTIYF
len: 14; abundance: NA; d_gene: NA; j_gene: TRBJ1-5; v_gene: TRBV5-6; CDR3nt: TGTGCCAGCAGCTCTTTTTATAGCAATCAGCCCCAGCATTTT; CDR3aa: CASSSFYSNQPQHF
len: 16; abundance: few; d_gene: TRBD2; j_gene: TRBJ2-3; v_gene: TRBV5-1; CDR3nt: TGCGCCAGCAGCCCGGTACGGCTAGCGGGAGGTGATACGCAGTATTTT; CDR3aa: CASSPVRLAGGDTQYF
len: 14; abundance: few; d_gene: TRBD1; j_gene: TRBJ1-4; v_gene: TRBV7-9; CDR3nt: TGTGCCAGCAGCGTGGGACAGGATAATGAAAAACTGTTTTTT; CDR3aa: CASSVGQDNEKLFF
len: 16; abundance: NA; d_gene: NA; j_gene: TRBJ1-5; v_gene: TRBV7-8; CDR3nt: TGTGCCAGCAGCTTAGGGGGCCCTGCTCGCGACCAGCCCCAGCATTTT; CDR3aa: CASSLGGPARDQPQHF
len: 14; abundance: NA; d_gene: NA; j_gene: TRBJ1-6; v_gene: TRBV18; CDR3nt: TGTGCCAGCTCACAAGGACGGACCAATTCACCCCTCCACTTT; CDR3aa: CASSQGRTNSPLHF
len: 14; abundance: few; d_gene: NA; j_gene: TRBJ2-1; v_gene: TRBV7-9; CDR3nt: TGTGCCAGCAGACCACGGGAGTCCCACAATGAGCAGTTCTTC; CDR3aa: CASRPRESHNEQFF
len: 20; abundance: NA; d_gene: TRBD2; j_gene: TRBJ2-4; v_gene: TRBV20-1; CDR3nt: TGCAGTGCTAGAGATCTCGTGGGTAGCGGGAGAACCCAAGCCAAAAACATTCAGTACTTC; CDR3aa: CSARDLVGSGRTQAKNIQYF
len: 14; abundance: NA; d_gene: TRBD1; j_gene: TRBJ2-7; v_gene: TRBV5-1; CDR3nt: TGCGCCAGCAGTCTTACAGGGGGCAGAGACGAGCAGTACTTC; CDR3aa: CASSLTGGRDEQYF
len: 18; abundance: many; d_gene: TRBD2; j_gene: TRBJ2-3; v_gene: TRBV7-2; CDR3nt: TGTGCCAGCAGCTTAGCGGGACTAGCGGGAGTCTCCCCAGATACGCAGTATTTT; CDR3aa: CASSLAGLAGVSPDTQYF
len: 15; abundance: once; d_gene: TRBD1; j_gene: TRBJ2-7; v_gene: TRBV4-2; CDR3nt: TGTGCCAGCAGCCAGGACGGGACAGGGATGGACGAGCAGTACTTC; CDR3aa: CASSQDGTGMDEQYF
len: 20; abundance: few; d_gene: TRBD2; j_gene: TRBJ2-1; v_gene: TRBV12-3/TRBV12-4; CDR3nt: TGTGCCAGCAGTTCGAGCCGACTAGCGGGAGGCCTGAGCTCCTACAATGAGCAGTTCTTC; CDR3aa: CASSSSRLAGGLSSYNEQFF
len: 12; abundance: NA; d_gene: NA; j_gene: TRBJ1-1; v_gene: TRBV6-2/TRBV6-3; CDR3nt: TGTGCCAGCACCCGGGGCAGCACTGAAGCTTTCTTT; CDR3aa: CASTRGSTEAFF
len: 12; abundance: many; d_gene: NA; j_gene: TRBJ2-2; v_gene: TRBV29-1; CDR3nt: TGCAGCGTTAGGAAGCACACCGGGGAGCTGTTTTTT; CDR3aa: CSVRKHTGELFF
len: 14; abundance: few; d_gene: TRBD2; j_gene: TRBJ2-7; v_gene: TRBV6-1; CDR3nt: TGTGCCAGCAGTGAGGCGGGAGGGCTCTACGAGCAGTACTTC; CDR3aa: CASSEAGGLYEQYF
len: 12; abundance: NA; d_gene: NA; j_gene: TRBJ1-1; v_gene: TRBV20-1; CDR3nt: TGCAGTGCTAGAGTCTTGTACACTGAAGCTTTCTTT; CDR3aa: CSARVLYTEAFF
len: 13; abundance: few; d_gene: NA; j_gene: TRBJ2-1; v_gene: TRBV18; CDR3nt: TGTGCCAGCTCACCATTAGGGCTTGGGGAGCAGTTCTTC; CDR3aa: CASSPLGLGEQFF
len: 14; abundance: few; d_gene: TRBD2; j_gene: TRBJ2-7; v_gene: TRBV5-1; CDR3nt: TGCGCCACCAGGGCCGGGACTAGCCCGTCCCAGCAGTACTTC; CDR3aa: CATRAGTSPSQQYF
len: 15; abundance: NA; d_gene: TRBD2; j_gene: TRBJ2-7; v_gene: TRBV12-3/TRBV12-4; CDR3nt: TGTGCCAGCAGTCGCGGACTAGCGGGATTCTACGAGCAGTACTTC; CDR3aa: CASSRGLAGFYEQYF
len: 16; abundance: few; d_gene: TRBD1; j_gene: TRBJ1-6; v_gene: TRBV20-1; CDR3nt: TGCAGTGCTAGAGATCCGGCGCGGGGACAGGTTTCACCCCTCCACTTT; CDR3aa: CSARDPARGQVSPLHF
len: 15; abundance: NA; d_gene: NA; j_gene: TRBJ2-5; v_gene: TRBV20-1; CDR3nt: TGCAGTGCTAGGGGGATGGACTATTCGGGAGAGACCCAGTACTTC; CDR3aa: CSARGMDYSGETQYF
len: 14; abundance: NA; d_gene: TRBD1; j_gene: TRBJ2-3; v_gene: TRBV6-4; CDR3nt: TGTGCCAGCAGTGTAGGGGGCCCCACAGATACGCAGTATTTT; CDR3aa: CASSVGGPTDTQYF